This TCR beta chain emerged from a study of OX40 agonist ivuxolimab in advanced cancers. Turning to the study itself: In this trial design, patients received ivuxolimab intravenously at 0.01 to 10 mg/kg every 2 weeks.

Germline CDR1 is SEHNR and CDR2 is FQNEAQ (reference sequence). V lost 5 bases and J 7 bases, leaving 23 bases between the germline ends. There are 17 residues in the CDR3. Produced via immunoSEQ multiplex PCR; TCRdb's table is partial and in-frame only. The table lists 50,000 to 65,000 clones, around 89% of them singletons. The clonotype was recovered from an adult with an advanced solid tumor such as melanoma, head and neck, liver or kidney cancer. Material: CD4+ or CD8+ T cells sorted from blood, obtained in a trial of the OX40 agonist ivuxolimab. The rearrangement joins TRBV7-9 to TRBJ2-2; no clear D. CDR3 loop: CASSRHPLPSAVGELFF. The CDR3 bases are TGTGCCAGCAGCAGACACCCTCTGCCGTCGGCGGTCGGGGAGCTGTTTTTT.